Listed here are 29 T cell receptor beta chains from one sample, sequenced in a study of shared clonotypes between healthy human individuals. Produced via immunoSEQ multiplex PCR; TCRdb's table is partial and in-frame only. The sample consists of millions of clones, over 85% of them appearing once. The sample consisted of naive CD4+ T cells from PBMCs. Sample subset: CD45RA+ positively selected. The receptors derive from a young man in good health. Some clones in this sample may be carry-over from other donors' samples.

The chain uses TRBV6-6 and TRBJ2-1; D remains ambiguous. Germline CDR1 is MNHNY and CDR2 is SVGAGI (reference sequence). This CDR3 region has 13 residues. Trimming took off 3 bases at V and 8 bases at J, with 11 bases between the two ends. DNA for the CDR3: TGTGCCAGCAGTTATCCAGAGATGGATGAGCAGTTCTTC. It specifies CASSYPEMDEQFF.

The chain links TRBV27 to TRBJ2-2, with TRBD1 identical over 8 bases. This CDR3 has 15 amino acids. After removal of 5 bases from V and 5 bases from J, the junction contained 7 bases not matched to a gene. The germline V gene encodes CDR1 MNHEY and CDR2 SMNVEV (reference sequence). CDR3 DNA sequence: TGTGCCAGCAGTACCTGGGACAGGCGGACCGGGGAGCTGTTTTTT. Its translation is CASSTWDRRTGELFF.

The rearrangement joins TRBV11-3 to TRBJ2-1, with 11 bases aligning to TRBD2. This CDR3 comprises 19 residues. The junction had 12 bases not matched to a gene; V was cut back by 0 bases and J by 5 bases. Germline assignment: CDR1 SGHNT and CDR2 YENEEA. CDR3 region: CASSLERWGSGRVNNEQFF. The CDR3 coding sequence is TGTGCCAGCAGCTTAGAGCGGTGGGGTAGCGGGAGGGTTAACAATGAGCAGTTCTTC.

This clone was counted a single time. The gene calls are TRBV28 and TRBJ2-3, with TRBD1 matching 9 bases. V dropped 4 bases and J dropped 3; count of bases not matched to a gene: 5. Germline V CDR1 and CDR2: MDHEN, SYDVKM. The length of the CDR3 is 15 residues. This CDR3 is CASSWTGVGTDTQYF. CDR3 coding DNA: TGTGCCAGCAGTTGGACAGGGGTGGGTACAGATACGCAGTATTTT.

The sample holds a few counts of this clone. Distinct nucleotide sequences in the sample also encode this CDR3. The chain recombines TRBV18 with TRBJ1-5; D remains unclear. Germline V CDR1 and CDR2: KGHSH, LQKENI. The CDR3 covers 13 residues. V dropped 3 bases and J dropped 5 bases, with 8 bases sitting between them. The CDR3 nucleotides read TGTGCCAGCTCACCGGACGGGGATCAGCCCCAGCATTTT. It yields the protein CASSPDGDQPQHF.

This chain uses TRBV11-2 with TRBJ2-2; maybe TRBD2 (6 bases). Germline CDR1 SGHAT, CDR2 FQNNGV. V was trimmed by 5 bases and J by 4 bases, leaving 14 bases between them. This CDR3 is 15 amino acids long. The CDR3 nucleotides are TGTGCCAGCAGCGGTAGTCGGGGGACCACCGGGGAGCTGTTTTTT. This codes for CASSGSRGTTGELFF.

The chain joins TRBV4-3 to TRBJ2-1; TRBD2 agrees at 7 bases. The CDR3 extends over 14 amino acids. Trimming cost V 0 bases and J 16 bases; bases outside gene matches: 12. CDR1 is LGHNA and CDR2 is YSLEER in the germline V gene. The CDR3: CASSQDPREPRQFF. Written as DNA, the CDR3 is TGCGCCAGCAGCCAAGATCCGCGGGAGCCTCGTCAATTCTTC.

The chain recombines TRBV5-1 with TRBJ1-3, with 8 bases fitting TRBD1. Germline values: CDR1 SGHRS, CDR2 YFSETQ. This CDR3 is built from 16 residues. The junction had 2 bases not matched to a gene; V was cut back by 0 bases and J by 0 bases. The CDR3 loop reads CASSLAGQDSGNTIYF. The CDR3 DNA sequence: TGCGCCAGCAGCTTGGCGGGACAGGACTCTGGAAACACCATATATTTT.

V is TRBV7-2 and J is TRBJ1-3; D call uncertain. The V gene's germline CDR1 is SGHTA and CDR2 FQGNSA. The CDR3 runs 14 residues. V lost 5 bases and J lost 2, with 10 bases in between. Here the CDR3 DNA reads TGTGCCAGCAGCATCATTAATACTGGAAACACCATATATTTT. Translating it yields CASSIINTGNTIYF. Using reference TRBV7-2 and TRBJ1-3 for the parts outside the CDR3, the full variable domain is GAGVSQSPSNKVTEKGKDVELRCDPISGHTALYWYRQSLGQGLEFLIYFQGNSAPDKSGLPSDRFSAERTGGSVSTLTIQRTQQEDSAVYLCASSIINTGNTIYFGEGSWLTVV.

This clone was seen once. The chain couples TRBV5-4 to TRBJ2-2, with 11 bases identical to TRBD1. CDR1 is SGHNT, CDR2 YYREEE, per germline (reference sequence). The CDR3 runs 17 residues. V was clipped by 10 bases and J by 4 bases; unmatched bases: 15. The DNA for the CDR3 is TGTGCCGTCTCGGGACAGGGGGGAGCGGGGACCACCGGGGAGCTGTTTTTT. It is translated as CAVSGQGGAGTTGELFF. The full variable domain, in which reference TRBV5-4 and TRBJ2-2 provide the parts outside the CDR3, is ETGVTQSPTHLIKTRGQQVTLRCSSQSGHNTVSWYQQALGQGPQFIFQYYREEENGRGNFPPRFSGLQFPNYSSELNVNALELDDSALYLCAVSGQGGAGTTGELFFGEGSRLTVL.

Worth noting for this clone: Other DNA variants within this sample encode the same CDR3. The V gene is TRBV6-1, the J gene TRBJ2-3, with 7 bases identical to TRBD2. Per germline, CDR1 MNHNS and CDR2 SASEGT. This CDR3 region has 14 residues. Trimming at V came to 6 bases and at J to 2 bases, leaving 5 bases not matched to a gene. The CDR3 loop reads CASSGGGATDTQYF. CDR3 sequence (DNA): TGTGCCAGCAGCGGGGGAGGGGCCACAGATACGCAGTATTTT.

V and J are TRBV30 and TRBJ2-5; tentatively, D is TRBD1 (6 bases). The CDR3 loop spans 14 amino acids. Trimming removed 4 bases from V and 4 bases from J, with 16 bases in between. Germline CDR1 GTSNPN, CDR2 SVGIG (reference sequence). The CDR3 loop is CAWNPTGSGETQYF. The CDR3 DNA reads as TGTGCCTGGAACCCTACAGGGTCCGGAGAGACCCAGTACTTC.

The rearrangement uses TRBV14 and TRBJ2-1; D is possibly TRBD1 (7 bases). Looked up from germline, CDR1 is SGHDN and CDR2 is FVKESK. The germline V and J ends were trimmed by 3 bases and 4 bases, with 22 bases remaining between them. This CDR3 has 18 amino acids. CDR3 in DNA: TGTGCCAGCAGCCAGGGGTTGAGGGCGGGACAGAAATACAATGAGCAGTTCTTC. It specifies CASSQGLRAGQKYNEQFF.

The V and J genes are TRBV7-2 and TRBJ2-1; possibly TRBD2 for D (6 bases). Germline lookup yields CDR1 SGHTA and CDR2 FQGNSA. This CDR3 comprises 13 residues. V dropped 2 bases and J dropped 6 bases, with 8 bases sitting between them. This chain's CDR3 is CASSLTSFNEQFF. CDR3 DNA: TGTGCCAGCAGCTTAACTAGCTTCAATGAGCAGTTCTTC.

This sequence joins TRBV15 and TRBJ2-1; D call uncertain. This CDR3 comprises 16 residues. Germline V lookup: CDR1 LNHNV, CDR2 YYDKDF (reference sequence). V shed 5 bases and J shed 12 bases, with 26 bases lying between them. The CDR3 DNA is TGTGCCACCAGCGGCACCCGCTCGGTAGCAAGCTCCGGGCAGTTCTTC. This codes for CATSGTRSVASSGQFF.

The chain is built from TRBV4-1 and TRBJ2-5; TRBD2 agrees at 8 bases. CDR3 length: 17 amino acids. Germline trimming cut 4 bases from V and 4 bases from J; bases unmatched to any gene: 14. Per the germline V gene, CDR1 is MGHRA and CDR2 is YSYEKL. The DNA of the CDR3 is TGCGCCAGCAGCCTAAGGGCGTCCAGCGGGAGTGGAGAGACCCAGTACTTC. It yields the protein CASSLRASSGSGETQYF.

Of note for this clone: Other DNA sequences in this sample translate to the same CDR3. The chain carries TRBV19 and TRBJ1-5; D not certain. Germline lookup yields CDR1 LNHDA and CDR2 SQIVND (reference sequence). The CDR3 sequence is 14 residues long. With 3 bases removed from V and 1 base from J, the gap between germline ends came to 7 bases. In nucleotides, the CDR3 is TGTGCCAGTAGTATCGGGAGGAGCAATCAGCCCCAGCATTTT. It translates to CASSIGRSNQPQHF.

The V and J genes are TRBV5-4 and TRBJ1-1; D is perhaps TRBD1 (5 bases). CDR3 length: 14 amino acids. Germline CDR1 and CDR2: SGHNT and YYREEE (reference sequence). V gave up 2 bases and J gave up 4 bases, with 12 bases separating them. CDR3 region: CASSFLQGGTEAFF. The CDR3 DNA reads as TGTGCCAGCAGCTTCCTGCAGGGAGGCACTGAAGCTTTCTTT.

V is TRBV6-1 and J is TRBJ1-3; D not resolved. This CDR3 is built from 13 residues. The germline CDR1 and CDR2 sequences are MNHNS and SASEGT. V was pared by 6 bases and J by 8 bases, with 14 bases between. CDR3 nucleotides: TGTGCCAGCAGAATAAAGCCGGGTGACACCATATATTTT. Translating gives CASRIKPGDTIYF.

The CDR3 coding sequence is TGTGCCAGCAGCTTAACTCGAACAGGGAACGAGCAGTACTTC. It yields the protein CASSLTRTGNEQYF. The V gene is TRBV7-3, the J gene TRBJ2-7, with D perhaps TRBD1 (6 bases). The CDR3 is 14 residues long. V lost 0 bases and J lost 5, with 11 bases in between. The V gene's germline CDR1 is SGHTA and CDR2 FQGTGA. Based on the CDR3 plus reference TRBV7-3 and TRBJ2-7, the full variable domain is GAGVSQTPSNKVTEKGKYVELRCDPISGHTALYWYRQSLGQGPEFLIYFQGTGAADDSGLPNDRFFAVRPEGSVSTLKIQRTERGDSAVYLCASSLTRTGNEQYFGPGTRLTVT.

This clone was counted between two and nine times. The chain recombines TRBV30 with TRBJ1-5; maybe TRBD1 (6 bases). Trimming pared 3 bases from V and 7 bases from J, leaving 13 bases between. This CDR3 has 13 residues. CDR1 and CDR2 (germline): GTSNPN, SVGIG (reference sequence). The CDR3 is CAWSHRVGQPQHF. The CDR3 nucleotides are TGTGCCTGGAGCCACAGGGTTGGGCAGCCCCAGCATTTT.

A remark on this clone: Other DNA variants within this sample encode the same CDR3. The chain uses TRBV6-5 and TRBJ2-2; TRBD1 aligns across 7 bases. There are 14 residues in the CDR3. The germline V gene has CDR1 MNHEY and CDR2 SVGAGI. Trimming cost V 5 bases and J 1 base; bases outside gene matches: 1. For the CDR3, the DNA is TGTGCCAGCAGTCGACAGGGGAACACCGGGGAGCTGTTTTTT. Translation gives CASSRQGNTGELFF.

This clone has just a few counts. The same CDR3 can be traced to other DNA sequences in this sample. This rearrangement joins TRBV6-5 to TRBJ1-1; a weak D match, TRBD1 (5 bases). V dropped 7 bases and J dropped 4 bases, with 7 bases sitting between them. This CDR3 contains 11 residues. Germline V gives CDR1 MNHEY, CDR2 SVGAGI. CDR3: CASTQGTEAFF. Here the CDR3 DNA reads TGTGCCAGCACCCAGGGCACTGAAGCTTTCTTT.

The rearrangement links TRBV4-1 to TRBJ1-2, with a tentative D call TRBD1 (5 bases). The CDR3 loop spans 15 amino acids. Germline values: CDR1 MGHRA, CDR2 YSYEKL. Trimming left V 1 base short and J 7 bases short, with 16 bases between. CDR3 DNA sequence: TGCGCCAGCAGCCAAGCCATCGGGACGGCGTTTGGCTACACCTTC. Its protein product is CASSQAIGTAFGYTF.

The chain combines TRBV7-2 with TRBJ2-5, with TRBD2 matching 7 bases. In germline, CDR1 is SGHTA, CDR2 FQGNSA. The length of the CDR3 is 16 residues. V was clipped by 0 bases and J by 4 bases; unmatched bases: 8. The CDR3 DNA reads TGTGCCAGCAGCTTAGCGACGGGAGGTTATGTAGAGACCCAGTACTTC. It encodes CASSLATGGYVETQYF. Looking up the rest from reference TRBV7-2 and TRBJ2-5 gives the full variable domain: GAGVSQSPSNKVTEKGKDVELRCDPISGHTALYWYRQSLGQGLEFLIYFQGNSAPDKSGLPSDRFSAERTGGSVSTLTIQRTQQEDSAVYLCASSLATGGYVETQYFGPGTRLLVL.

The rearrangement links TRBV30 to TRBJ2-5; D not resolved. The J call may be incorrect, as the DNA end agrees better with TRBJ2-7. The CDR3 is made up of 11 amino acids. Germline V lookup: CDR1 GTSNPN, CDR2 SVGIG (reference sequence). The CDR3 protein is CAWSATYEQYF. CDR3 nucleotide sequence: TGTGCCTGGAGTGCCACCTACGAGCAGTACTTC.

The CDR3 DNA reads TGTGCCATCAGGGACAGCTACACAGATACGCAGTATTTT. It specifies CAIRDSYTDTQYF. V and J are TRBV10-3 and TRBJ2-3; tentative D call: TRBD1 (6 bases). Trimming left V 6 bases short and J 2 bases short, with 9 bases between. From germline, CDR1 is ENHRY and CDR2 SYGVKD. The CDR3 contains 13 residues.

The V gene is TRBV9, the J gene TRBJ2-3; the match to TRBD1 covers 7 bases. Trimming cost V 4 bases and J 0 bases; bases outside gene matches: 8. The CDR3 contains 16 residues. Germline V lookup: CDR1 SGDLS, CDR2 YYNGEE. The DNA of the CDR3 is TGTGCCAGCAGCTCAGGGACAGAAGTTAGCACAGATACGCAGTATTTT. Protein sequence: CASSSGTEVSTDTQYF.

The CDR3 DNA reads as TGCGCCAGCAGCTTGGAACCCGGGGACAGAGTACGGGAGCAGTACTTC. Protein sequence: CASSLEPGDRVREQYF. The chain employs TRBV5-1 and TRBJ2-7, with 7 bases lining up with TRBD1. V was clipped by 0 bases and J by 7 bases; unmatched bases: 13. CDR1 and CDR2 (germline): SGHRS, YFSETQ. The CDR3 runs to 16 residues.